There are a few counts of the clone carrying this T cell receptor beta chain. Its antigen is undetermined. The record originates from a study of vaccination effects on CD4 cells after COVID-19. Viral peptide pool expansion of antigen-specific CD4+ T cells preceded sequencing in the ViraFEST assay. Following an approximately 9-day culture, CD4+ T cells were purified. Testing of the vaccine recipients showed negative nucleocapsid antibodies and no prior SARS-CoV-2 infection. Assay used: immunoSEQ multiplex PCR; TCRdb lists only in-frame clones, some missing. Of approximately 70,000 clones listed, roughly 79% are singletons. The receptor's source is a human donor who received a COVID-19 vaccine. Sequences were derived from CD4+ T cells from PBMCs cultured with HCoV-NL63 spike peptides, sampled before COVID-19 vaccination.

The DNA of the CDR3 is TGTGCCAGCAGCTTAACGGGGGGGCCTTTGGGTGATGAGCAGTTCTTC. It translates to CASSLTGGPLGDEQFF. The V gene is TRBV7-2, the J gene TRBJ2-1; TRBD2 agrees at 8 bases. Trimming at V came to 2 bases and at J to 8 bases, leaving 11 bases not matched to a gene. The CDR3 has 16 residues. The V gene's germline CDR1 is SGHTA and CDR2 FQGNSA.